Listed below are T cell receptor beta chains from one sample, sequenced in a study of early T cells in non-severe SARS-CoV-2 infection. TCRdb reprocessed the 5' RACE reads with MiXCR, giving one entry per CDR3 protein. The repertoire includes approximately 29,000 distinct CDR3 sequences, approximately 5% of them detected once, and around 5% sits in the top ten. Specimen: whole blood. The receptors here all came from an adult who was a healthcare worker with PCR-confirmed SARS-CoV-2 infection or an uninfected control (not recorded which). CDR3s include the opening cysteine and the closing phenylalanine or tryptophan. A D gene is named only where the DNA matches it firmly. Size tells how often a clone was seen (once, few, many) or the class of an expanded clone, and some rows leave it out.

CDR3 | DNA | J | size | V | D | length
CASSSPRISYEQYF | TGTGCCAGCAGTTCCCCTAGGATATCCTACGAGCAGTACTTC | TRBJ2-7 | many | TRBV6-6 | NA | 14
CASSPQTNGPLSIQYF | TGTGCCAGCAGTCCCCAGACGAATGGCCCGCTCTCCATTCAGTACTTC | TRBJ2-4 | many | TRBV6-2/TRBV6-3 | NA | 16
CASSVLSRGQGGEQFF | TGTGCCAGCAGCGTATTATCTCGGGGACAGGGTGGGGAGCAGTTCTTC | TRBJ2-1 | few | TRBV9 | TRBD1 | 16
CATSVGEYEQYF | TGTGCCACCAGTGTTGGCGAATACGAGCAGTACTTC | TRBJ2-7 | NA | TRBV24-1 | NA | 12
CASSLREPLYEQYF | TGTGCCAGCAGCTTGAGGGAACCCCTCTACGAGCAGTACTTC | TRBJ2-7 | many | TRBV5-8 | NA | 14
CASSIGTDYEQYF | TGTGCCAGTAGTATCGGGACAGACTACGAGCAGTACTTC | TRBJ2-7 | many | TRBV19 | TRBD1 | 13
CASSIDRANPLF | TGTGCCAGCAGCATCGACAGGGCTAACCCTCTCTTT | TRBJ1-1 | many | TRBV4-2 | TRBD1 | 12
CSARDGRYSNQPQHF | TGCAGTGCTAGAGATGGGCGGTATAGCAATCAGCCCCAGCATTTT | TRBJ1-5 | many | TRBV20-1 | NA | 15
CASSPQTVTEAFF | TGTGCCAGCTCACCTCAGACGGTGACGGAGGCTTTCTTT | TRBJ1-1 | many | TRBV18 | NA | 13
CATSVRTSGYEQYF | TGTGCCACCAGCGTCAGGACTAGCGGGTACGAGCAGTACTTC | TRBJ2-7 | few | TRBV15 | TRBD2 | 14